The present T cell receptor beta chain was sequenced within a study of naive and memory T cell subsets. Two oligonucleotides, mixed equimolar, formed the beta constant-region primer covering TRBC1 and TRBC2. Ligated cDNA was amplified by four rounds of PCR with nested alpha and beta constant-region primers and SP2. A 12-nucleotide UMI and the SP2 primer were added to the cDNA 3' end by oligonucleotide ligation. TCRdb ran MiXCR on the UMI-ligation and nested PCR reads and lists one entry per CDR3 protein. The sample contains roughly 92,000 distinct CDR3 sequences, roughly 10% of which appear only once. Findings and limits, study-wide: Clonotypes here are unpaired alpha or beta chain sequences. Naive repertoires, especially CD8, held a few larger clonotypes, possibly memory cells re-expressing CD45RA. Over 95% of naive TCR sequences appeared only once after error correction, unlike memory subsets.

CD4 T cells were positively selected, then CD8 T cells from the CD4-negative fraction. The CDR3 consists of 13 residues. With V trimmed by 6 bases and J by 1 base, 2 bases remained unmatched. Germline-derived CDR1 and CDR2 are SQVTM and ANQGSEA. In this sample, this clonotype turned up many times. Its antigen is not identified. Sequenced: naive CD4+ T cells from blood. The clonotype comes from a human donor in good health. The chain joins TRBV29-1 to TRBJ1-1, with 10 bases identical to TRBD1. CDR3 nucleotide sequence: TGCAGCGTGGGACAGGGGAAGAACACTGAAGCTTTCTTT. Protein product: CSVGQGKNTEAFF.